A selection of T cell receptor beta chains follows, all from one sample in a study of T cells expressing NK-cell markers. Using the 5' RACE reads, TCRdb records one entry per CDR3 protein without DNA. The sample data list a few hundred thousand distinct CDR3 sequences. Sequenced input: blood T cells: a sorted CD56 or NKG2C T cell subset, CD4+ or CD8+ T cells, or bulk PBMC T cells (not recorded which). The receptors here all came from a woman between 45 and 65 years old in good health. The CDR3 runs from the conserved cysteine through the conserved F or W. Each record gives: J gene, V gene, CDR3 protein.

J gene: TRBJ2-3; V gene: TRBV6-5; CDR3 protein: CASSYAPGSTDTQYF
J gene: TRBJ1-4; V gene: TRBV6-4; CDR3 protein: CASTTNNEKLFF
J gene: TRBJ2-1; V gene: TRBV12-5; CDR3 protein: CASGYAALYNEQFF
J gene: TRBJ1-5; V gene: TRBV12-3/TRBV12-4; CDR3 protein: CASGPGFSNQPQHF
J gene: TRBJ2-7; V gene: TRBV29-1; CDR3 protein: CSVDGQGAQEQYF
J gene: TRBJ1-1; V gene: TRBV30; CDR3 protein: CAWSRGDTEAFF
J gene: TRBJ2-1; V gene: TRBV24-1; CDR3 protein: CATRKKADGEQFF
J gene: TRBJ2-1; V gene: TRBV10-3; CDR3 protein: CAIRTGTSNEQFF
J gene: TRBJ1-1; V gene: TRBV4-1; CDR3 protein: CASSIGQGARNTEAFF
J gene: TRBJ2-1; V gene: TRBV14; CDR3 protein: CASSLAEGPYNEQFF
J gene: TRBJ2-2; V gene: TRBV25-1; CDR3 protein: CASSEWQYTGELFF
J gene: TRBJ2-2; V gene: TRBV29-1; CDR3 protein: CSVEDPTGGGELFF
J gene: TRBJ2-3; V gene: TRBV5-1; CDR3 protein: CASSLVGAPADTQYF
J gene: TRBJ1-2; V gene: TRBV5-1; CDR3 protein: CASSLVATDYGYTF
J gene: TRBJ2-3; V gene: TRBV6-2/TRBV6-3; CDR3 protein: CASSLISGSSTDTQYF
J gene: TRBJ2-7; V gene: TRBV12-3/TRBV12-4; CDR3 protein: CASNPGLSSYEQYF
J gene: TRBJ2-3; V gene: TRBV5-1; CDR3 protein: CASSPSGLLTDTQYF
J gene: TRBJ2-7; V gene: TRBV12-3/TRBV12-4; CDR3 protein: CASSLPGQGSEQYF
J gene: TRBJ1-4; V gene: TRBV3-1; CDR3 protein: CASSQVDEKLFF
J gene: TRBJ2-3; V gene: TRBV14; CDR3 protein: CASSQRDSTDTQYF
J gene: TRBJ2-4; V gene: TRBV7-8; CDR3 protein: CASSLATNIQYF
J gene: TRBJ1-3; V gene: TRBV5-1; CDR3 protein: CASSLASGVNTIYF
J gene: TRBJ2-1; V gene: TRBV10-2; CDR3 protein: CASIGSYSLNEQFF
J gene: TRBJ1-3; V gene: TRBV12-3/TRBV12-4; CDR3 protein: CATSAAGIGNTIYF
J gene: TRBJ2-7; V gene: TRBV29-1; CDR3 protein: CSVWGEARAREQYF
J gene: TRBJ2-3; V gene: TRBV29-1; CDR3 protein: CSVQTGTRTDTQYF
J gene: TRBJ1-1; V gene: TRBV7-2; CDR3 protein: CASTMGDVGSEAFF
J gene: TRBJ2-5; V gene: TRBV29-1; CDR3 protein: CSGTLLAGGPQGTQYF
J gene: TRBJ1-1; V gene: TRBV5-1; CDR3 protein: CASSLDPGTGGAFGTEAFF
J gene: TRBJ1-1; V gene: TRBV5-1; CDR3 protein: CASSFQTRRTEAFF
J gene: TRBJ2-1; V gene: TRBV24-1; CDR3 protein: CATSQVPAAYNEQFF
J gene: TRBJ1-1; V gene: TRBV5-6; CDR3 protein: CASSSRVRVGLTEAFF
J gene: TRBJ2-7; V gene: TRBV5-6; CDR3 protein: CASSSYRDSGPYEQYF
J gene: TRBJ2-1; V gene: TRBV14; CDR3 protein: CASSVRVNNEQFF
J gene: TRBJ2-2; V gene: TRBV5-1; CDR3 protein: CASSGDYRRTGELFF
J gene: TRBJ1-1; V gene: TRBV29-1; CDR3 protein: CSVGRGPNTEAFF
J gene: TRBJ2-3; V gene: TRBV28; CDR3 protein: CASPGQGTTDTQYF
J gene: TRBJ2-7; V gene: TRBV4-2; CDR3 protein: CASSRGTSVSYEQYF
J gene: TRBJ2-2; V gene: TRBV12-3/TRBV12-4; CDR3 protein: CASSGTGRTGGWTGELFF
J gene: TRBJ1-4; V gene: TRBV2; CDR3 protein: CASSEESGGGSEKLFF
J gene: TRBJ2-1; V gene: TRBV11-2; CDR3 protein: CASSPETSGRALAGNEQFF